The TCR beta chain under discussion was sequenced for a study of cytotoxic CD8 clonotypes in ibrutinib-treated CLL (dated by TCRdb to the early 2020s). Background for the entire study: In this cohort, more than 14 patients were treatment-naive and fewer than 13 were relapsed/refractory, while some 18 had unmutated IGHV. Cryopreserved peripheral blood mononuclear cells were collected before treatment, at response, and at either disease progression or sustained remission. On average, each sample had a few hundred thousand productive templates and tens of thousands of productive rearrangements. The response samples were drawn at a median of approximately 12 months into treatment, with a range of about 6 to 36 months. Partial responses were observed in 24 patients and complete responses in 2; after a median follow-up of around 68 months, remission was maintained in approximately 14 patients and progression was observed in approximately 12. Every sample from remission and from progressive disease was obtained while the patients were still on ibrutinib. Of the 90 or so participants in the trial, about two dozen had longitudinal samples available. General findings and caveats noted by the study authors: Sustained-remission and progressing patients did not have matched sampling times, and lymph node repertoires were not examined. An increase in clonality was observed at ibrutinib response, with clonality remaining stable during sustained remission and falling back toward baseline at progression. At baseline, clonality was higher than in age-matched healthy donors and showed a strong correlation with circulating CD8+ T-cell counts. Public clonotypes were found to be uncommon and were observed to contract or remain stable during treatment; the increase in clonality was shown to reflect expansion of private clonotypes at ibrutinib response.

V drops 2 bases and J drops 2 bases, leaving 10 bases in between. The CDR3, cysteine through phenylalanine, is 15 amino acids long. Only the CDR3 DNA stays, 45 bases, in frame from base 1. Looking up the germline V gene (reference sequence) yields CDR1 MNHEY and CDR2 SMNVEV. Reading the label with the study, this specimen's time point is: approximately 11 months on ibrutinib. For TCR beta library preparation, about 2 micrograms of genomic DNA was extracted from cryopreserved PBMCs. Longitudinal blood samples from CLL patients receiving ibrutinib monotherapy were subjected to high-throughput TCR beta sequencing. The patients took part in an open-label, single-center phase 2 trial of ibrutinib monotherapy. As regards this clone: No antigen is known for it. No per-base quality is available; no much larger clone lies one base away.

A MiSeq instrument was used for deep resolution sequencing, which targeted depths ranging from 1 in 1 million up to 1 in 200,000 T cells, with coverage averaging 10x for each clonotype. TCR beta libraries were generated with the immunoSEQ hsTCRB Kit. Under the source paper's analysis protocol: The data were analyzed with ImmunoSEQ Analyzer and ImmunoSEQ Data Assistant, and V, D and J gene assignments followed IMGT definitions. Clonality, with values ranging from 0 to 1, was calculated as one minus the normalized Shannon entropy of productive rearrangement frequencies. Public clonotype analysis was restricted to overrepresented clonotypes comprising at least 0.05% of each patient's repertoire. Thirteen repertoires from age-matched healthy donors, obtained from immuneACCESS, served as clonality controls. TCRdb took over this immuneACCESS table, retaining in-frame rearrangements with V and J assigned. Such tables are incomplete; in checked studies, under half of the missing clones stem from an unresolved V gene, and the remainder is unexplained. D and trimming were read from the DNA, whereas the V and J calls and clone size are those reported in that table. Recorded for this sample are 130,000 to 150,000 clones; approximately 90% of them occurred a single time. The ten biggest clones cover 10% to 13% of the sample.

The chain employs TRBV27 and TRBJ2-1; TRBD2 is possibly the D segment (6 matching bases). The source of this sequence is a human donor with chronic lymphocytic leukemia. Source: PBMCs, taken after 12 months of ibrutinib treatment. The CDR3 loop reads CASSLGGSPYNEQFF. The DNA is as follows: TGTGCCAGCAGTTTAGGGGGGAGTCCCTACAATGAGCAGTTCTTC.